These 29 T cell receptor beta chains were sequenced from one sample in a study of blood T cell repertoires in COVID-19 (dated by TCRdb to about 2020). Library preparation used the immunoSEQ multiplex PCR assay. The table was pulled from immuneACCESS by TCRdb, which kept in-frame rearrangements only. Such tables lose some clones; where checked, under half of the loss comes from unresolved V genes, and the rest has no known cause. Across this sample there are around 190,000 clones, with roughly 84% seen only once. Jointly, the top ten make up 3% to 3.5% of the sample. The sample consisted of PBMCs or T cells enriched from blood (not recorded which). The receptor source for this set is a woman in her 30s who had been exposed to COVID-19.

This chain connects TRBV5-5 to TRBJ1-1, with 7 bases fitting TRBD1. J was trimmed by 4 bases and V by 4 bases; bases with no gene match: 4. From germline, CDR1 is SGHKS and CDR2 YYEKEE (reference sequence). The CDR3 has 13 residues. The CDR3: CASSLRQGTEAFF. Written as DNA, the CDR3 is TGTGCCAGCAGCCTCAGACAGGGCACTGAAGCTTTCTTT. The variable domain in full, completed from reference TRBV5-5 and TRBJ1-1, reads DAGVTQSPTHLIKTRGQQVTLRCSPISGHKSVSWYQQVLGQGPQFIFQYYEKEERGRGNFPDRFSARQFPNYSSELNVNALLLGDSALYLCASSLRQGTEAFFGQGTRLTVV.

The chain combines TRBV19 with TRBJ2-1; 9 bases are shared with TRBD2. Trimming took 5 bases from V and 2 from J; bases not matched to a gene: 10. The germline CDR1 and CDR2 sequences are LNHDA and SQIVND (reference sequence). The CDR3 has 17 amino acids. CDR3 region: CASSQWGGGAAYNEQFF. The CDR3 DNA follows: TGTGCCAGTAGTCAATGGGGCGGGGGGGCAGCCTACAATGAGCAGTTCTTC.

This chain uses TRBV5-1 with TRBJ1-2; D is uncertain. V was shortened by 5 bases and J by 4 bases, with 15 bases between the two germline ends. CDR1 and CDR2 (germline): SGHRS, YFSETQ. The CDR3 loop spans 14 amino acids. This CDR3 is CASSYDNTPYGYTF. As DNA, the CDR3 is TGCGCCAGCAGTTATGACAACACTCCCTATGGCTACACCTTC.

The chain couples TRBV5-1 to TRBJ1-1; TRBD1 might be the D (5 bases). This CDR3 is built from 13 residues. Germline lookup yields CDR1 SGHRS and CDR2 YFSETQ. The ends were cut back, 7 bases at V and 6 bases at J, with 16 bases in the middle. CDR3 in DNA: TGCGCCAGCCAGGACATCGGAGGGGCTGAAGCTTTCTTT. Translated, it gives CASQDIGGAEAFF.

This chain connects TRBV2 to TRBJ1-2, with 9 bases aligning to TRBD1. Trimming cost V 8 bases and J 7 bases; bases outside gene matches: 2. CDR3 length: 11 residues. The germline CDR1 and CDR2 sequences are SNHLY and FYNNEI. This CDR3 is CASGTGIGYTF. The CDR3 bases are TGTGCCAGCGGGACAGGGATTGGCTACACCTTC.

The rearrangement joins TRBV30 to TRBJ1-1; possible D gene TRBD1, 5 bases. Germline lookup yields CDR1 GTSNPN and CDR2 SVGIG (reference sequence). V dropped 1 base and J dropped 1 base, with 7 bases sitting between them. The CDR3 sequence is 13 residues long. In DNA, the CDR3 is TGTGCCTGGAGTGAAGGGGCGAACACTGAAGCTTTCTTT. It yields the protein CAWSEGANTEAFF.

The CDR3 loop reads CASSHREGKNTEAFF. The DNA of the CDR3 is TGTGCCAGCTCGCACAGGGAAGGGAAGAACACTGAAGCTTTCTTT. The genes are TRBV18 and TRBJ1-1; possible D gene TRBD1, 6 bases. V lost 6 bases, J lost 1 base, and 15 bases lay in between. Looked up from germline, CDR1 is KGHSH and CDR2 is LQKENI. This CDR3 region has 15 residues.

The CDR3 is CSASSGGAMETQYF. CDR3 coding DNA: TGCAGTGCTAGTAGCGGGGGGGCGATGGAGACCCAGTACTTC. The chain combines TRBV20-1 with TRBJ2-5; 11 nucleotides match TRBD2. The CDR3 runs to 14 residues. V dropped 3 bases and J dropped 5; count of bases not matched to a gene: 5. Looked up from germline, CDR1 is DFQATT and CDR2 is SNEGSKA (reference sequence).

The rearrangement uses TRBV3-1 (or the pseudogene TRBV3-2) and TRBJ2-7; D might be TRBD2 (6 bases). The CDR3 has 12 amino acids. CDR1 is LGHDT and CDR2 is YNNKEL in the germline V gene (reference sequence). V dropped 3 bases and J dropped 4 bases, with 7 bases sitting between them. The CDR3 here is CASSQGLYEQYF. The CDR3 DNA reads as TGTGCCAGCAGCCAGGGACTGTACGAGCAGTACTTC.

This chain's CDR3 is CASSPRGQTGSNNYGYTF. The CDR3 DNA sequence: TGTGCCAGCAGCCCTAGGGGGCAGACAGGGAGTAACAACTATGGCTACACCTTC. The V and J genes are TRBV7-9 and TRBJ1-2, with 7 nucleotides matching TRBD1. CDR1 and CDR2 from the germline V gene are SEHNR and FQNEAQ (reference sequence). V lost 5 bases and J lost 2; bases outside the gene matches: 17. There are 18 residues in the CDR3.

The chain links TRBV7-3 to TRBJ2-7; 9 bases match TRBD1. The CDR3 length is 14 residues. Germline CDR1 is SGHTA and CDR2 is FQGTGA. V dropped 5 bases and J dropped 5; count of bases not matched to a gene: 7. CDR3 in amino acids: CASSPGQGTNEQYF. CDR3 coding DNA: TGTGCCAGCAGCCCCGGACAGGGGACGAACGAGCAGTACTTC. Full variable domain (rest looked up from reference TRBV7-3 and TRBJ2-7): GAGVSQTPSNKVTEKGKYVELRCDPISGHTALYWYRQSLGQGPEFLIYFQGTGAADDSGLPNDRFFAVRPEGSVSTLKIQRTERGDSAVYLCASSPGQGTNEQYFGPGTRLTVT.

J is TRBJ1-6 and V is TRBV6-2 or TRBV6-3; D is possibly TRBD1 (6 bases). The CDR3 covers 16 residues. Germline V gene sequence: CDR1 MNHEY, CDR2 SVGEGT. The V end lost 0 bases, the J end lost 4 bases, and 10 bases lay between the germline ends. The CDR3 coding sequence is TGTGCCAGCAGTTACTCGAGACAGGATTATAATTCACCCCTCCACTTT. Its translation is CASSYSRQDYNSPLHF.

The V and J genes are TRBV10-3 and TRBJ1-2; the match to TRBD1 covers 8 bases. V lost 3 bases to trimming and J lost 4 bases; unmatched junction nucleotides: 4. The CDR3 contains 14 residues. Looked up from germline, CDR1 is ENHRY and CDR2 is SYGVKD. This CDR3 reads CAISDTDRGYGYTF. In nucleotides, the CDR3 is TGTGCCATCAGTGACACCGACAGGGGCTATGGCTACACCTTC.

V gene TRBV24-1 combines with J gene TRBJ1-4, with D possibly matching TRBD1 (5 bases). In germline, CDR1 is KGHDR, CDR2 SFDVKD. This CDR3 has 16 residues. Trimming pared 3 bases from V and 6 bases from J, leaving 16 bases between. CDR3 residues: CATSDPLRRGDEKLFF. Written as DNA, the CDR3 is TGTGCCACCAGTGATCCACTCAGGAGGGGAGATGAAAAACTGTTTTTT.

The chain carries TRBV9 and TRBJ1-2; D is possibly TRBD1 (5 bases). Germline CDR1 SGDLS, CDR2 YYNGEE. This CDR3 is built from 15 residues. V was shortened by 3 bases and J by 2 bases, with 14 bases between the two germline ends. The CDR3 sequence: CASSAGGRGNYGYTF. The CDR3 DNA reads TGTGCCAGCAGCGCGGGGGGTCGGGGCAACTATGGCTACACCTTC.

The V call is TRBV7-2, the J call TRBJ1-4; D unclear. The V gene lost 1 base and the J gene lost 8 bases, with 14 bases spanning the gap. Germline V gene lookup returns CDR1 SGHTA and CDR2 FQGNSA. The CDR3 spans 15 residues. CDR3 sequence (DNA): TGTGCCAGCAGCTTAGTGGGTCCTGTCGGGGAAAAACTGTTTTTT. Protein product: CASSLVGPVGEKLFF.

The chain recombines TRBV5-1 with TRBJ2-7; unclear D gene. The V and J ends lost 5 bases and 5 bases respectively, with 11 bases between them. From germline, CDR1 is SGHRS and CDR2 YFSETQ. This CDR3 comprises 12 residues. The CDR3 region is CASSESRNEQYF. The CDR3 DNA reads TGCGCCAGCAGTGAGTCCAGGAACGAGCAGTACTTC.

The V call is TRBV12-3 or TRBV12-4, the J call TRBJ2-7; maybe TRBD2 (5 bases). The CDR3 length is 13 residues. V lost 6 bases and J 0 bases, leaving 9 bases between the germline ends. The CDR3 is CASSTDSSYEQYF. CDR3 nucleotides: TGTGCCAGCAGCACGGACTCCTCCTACGAGCAGTACTTC.

This chain links TRBV2 with TRBJ1-6; D is unresolved. The ends were cut back, 2 bases at V and 14 bases at J, with 13 bases in the middle. Germline V gives CDR1 SNHLY, CDR2 FYNNEI. The CDR3 length is 13 residues. CDR3 nucleotide sequence: TGTGCCAGCAGTGAATTATCCGGGGAGACCCTCCACTTT. Translation gives CASSELSGETLHF. The variable domain in full, completed from reference TRBV2 and TRBJ1-6, reads EPEVTQTPSHQVTQMGQEVILRCVPISNHLYFYWYRQILGQKVEFLVSFYNNEISEKSEIFDDQFSVERPDGSNFTLKIRSTKLEDSAMYFCASSELSGETLHFGNGTRLTVT.

The rearrangement links TRBV5-1 to TRBJ2-3; 11 nucleotides agree with TRBD2. This CDR3 has 19 amino acids. Per the germline V gene, CDR1 is SGHRS and CDR2 is YFSETQ. V lost 1 base to trimming and J lost 0 bases; unmatched junction nucleotides: 10. The CDR3 here is CASSLRRLAGFSSTDTQYF. CDR3 bases: TGCGCCAGCAGCTTGCGGCGACTAGCGGGGTTCTCTAGCACAGATACGCAGTATTTT. Full variable domain (rest looked up from reference TRBV5-1 and TRBJ2-3): KAGVTQTPRYLIKTRGQQVTLSCSPISGHRSVSWYQQTPGQGLQFLFEYFSETQRNKGNFPGRFSGRQFSNSRSEMNVSTLELGDSALYLCASSLRRLAGFSSTDTQYFGPGTRLTVL.

The rearrangement joins TRBV7-9 to TRBJ1-1; 8 positions match TRBD1. Germline loops: CDR1 SEHNR, CDR2 FQNEAQ (reference sequence). The trim removed 1 base at V and 5 bases at J, leaving 3 bases unmatched. This CDR3 has 14 amino acids. The CDR3 sequence is CASSLGGQATEAFF. The CDR3 DNA reads TGTGCCAGCAGCTTAGGGGGACAGGCTACTGAAGCTTTCTTT.

This chain uses TRBV5-4 with TRBJ2-2; D gene unclear. Germline V gene lookup returns CDR1 SGHNT and CDR2 YYREEE (reference sequence). Trimming removed 4 bases from V and 4 bases from J, with 8 bases in between. There are 13 residues in the CDR3. The CDR3, as DNA: TGTGCCAGCAGCGCACCCGGCACCGGGGAGCTGTTTTTT. This translates into CASSAPGTGELFF.

This chain connects TRBV24-1 to TRBJ2-1, with a possible D match to TRBD2 (6 bases). Trimming cost V 0 bases and J 13 bases, with 9 bases left between them. Germline CDR1 and CDR2: KGHDR and SFDVKD. This CDR3 has 12 residues. CDR3 loop: CATSDLSGQQFF. CDR3 sequence (DNA): TGTGCCACCAGTGATTTGAGCGGGCAACAGTTCTTC.

V is TRBV9 and J is TRBJ2-4; the match to TRBD2 covers 8 bases. CDR1 and CDR2 from the germline V gene are SGDLS and YYNGEE. The length of the CDR3 is 16 residues. With V trimmed by 3 bases and J by 7 bases, 12 bases remained unmatched. The DNA for the CDR3 is TGTGCCAGCAGCGACCCAGCGGGGGCGGAGGTGAACATTCAGTACTTC. Translated, it gives CASSDPAGAEVNIQYF.

The chain is built from TRBV7-2 and TRBJ1-5; D uncertain. V lost 3 bases to trimming and J lost 6 bases, with 12 bases between them. Germline assignment: CDR1 SGHTA and CDR2 FQGNSA. The CDR3 extends over 14 amino acids. The CDR3 DNA reads TGTGCCAGCAGCTTGCTAGGGAGGAGTCAGCCCCAGCATTTT. Its translation is CASSLLGRSQPQHF.

This clone was found a few times. The V and J genes are TRBV3-1 (or the pseudogene TRBV3-2) and TRBJ2-7, with 10 bases identical to TRBD1. The CDR3 has 15 residues. Unmatched junction bases numbered 9, after V lost 5 bases and J lost 5 bases. Germline CDR1 reads LGHDT; CDR2 reads YNNKEL (reference sequence). The CDR3 coding sequence is TGTGCCAGCAGCGTTACCGGGACAGGGGACCACGAGCAGTACTTC. Translation: CASSVTGTGDHEQYF.

The chain employs TRBV5-6 and TRBJ2-3; no definite D call. V lost 1 base and J lost 1, with 10 bases in between. The CDR3 is made up of 15 amino acids. Germline lookup yields CDR1 SGHDT and CDR2 YYEEEE. CDR3 sequence reads: CASSLRLPGTDTQYF. The CDR3 bases are TGTGCCAGCAGCTTGAGATTACCGGGCACAGATACGCAGTATTTT.

The chain carries TRBV10-3 and TRBJ1-1; D not certain. The V end lost 4 bases, the J end lost 5 bases, and 5 bases lay between the germline ends. The germline V gene has CDR1 ENHRY and CDR2 SYGVKD. This CDR3 comprises 11 residues. This CDR3 reads CAISGGTEAFF. Written as DNA, the CDR3 is TGTGCCATCAGTGGCGGGACTGAAGCTTTCTTT.

This chain joins TRBV19 and TRBJ1-4, with D tentatively TRBD1 (5 bases). The CDR3 runs 15 residues. Germline V lookup: CDR1 LNHDA, CDR2 SQIVND (reference sequence). Trimming shortened V by 3 bases and J by 5 bases, and 13 bases separated the two germline ends. The CDR3 sequence: CASSIFYRSNEKLFF. CDR3 DNA sequence: TGTGCCAGTAGTATTTTTTACAGGTCGAATGAAAAACTGTTTTTT. The entire variable domain, with the rest obtained from reference TRBV19 and TRBJ1-4, is as follows: DGGITQSPKYLFRKEGQNVTLSCEQNLNHDAMYWYRQDPGQGLRLIYYSQIVNDFQKGDIAEGYSVSREKKESFPLTVTSAQKNPTAFYLCASSIFYRSNEKLFFGSGTQLSVL.